This T cell receptor (beta chain) was sequenced during a study of T cell changes during pregnancy in multiple sclerosis. In germline, CDR1 is MNHEY, CDR2 SVGAGI. V gave up 5 bases and J gave up 9 bases; unmatched junction bases: 10. The CDR3 is 15 amino acids. Here immunoSEQ multiplex PCR was the method, and the copy in TCRdb shows in-frame clones only, minus some. There are about 69,000 clones in the sample; roughly 91% occur only once, and 0.29% lies in the top ten. Sequenced here: CD4+ T cells from peripheral blood mononuclear cells, sampled in the third trimester of pregnancy. The chain links TRBV6-5 to TRBJ2-1; 10 positions agree with TRBD1. This receptor was taken from a female donor in good health, enrolled as a control in a pregnancy study. As DNA, the CDR3 is TGTGCCAGCAGTCCTAGGACAGGGGGTCGGGGTGAGCAGTTCTTC. This encodes CASSPRTGGRGEQFF.